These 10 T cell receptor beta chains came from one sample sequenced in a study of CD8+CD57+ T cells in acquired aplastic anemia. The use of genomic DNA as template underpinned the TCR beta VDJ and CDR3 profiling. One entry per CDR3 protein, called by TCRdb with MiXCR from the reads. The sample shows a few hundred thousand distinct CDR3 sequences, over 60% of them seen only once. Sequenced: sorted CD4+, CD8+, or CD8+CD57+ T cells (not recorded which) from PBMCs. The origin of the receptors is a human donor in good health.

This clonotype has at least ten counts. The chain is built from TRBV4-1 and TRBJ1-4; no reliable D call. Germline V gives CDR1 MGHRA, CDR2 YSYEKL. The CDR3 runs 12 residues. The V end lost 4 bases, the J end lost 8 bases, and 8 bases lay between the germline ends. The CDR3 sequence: CASSPIGEKLFF. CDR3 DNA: TGCGCCAGCAGCCCCATAGGGGAAAAACTGTTTTTT.

CDR3 in amino acids: CASSVGSLQYF. DNA of the CDR3: TGTGCCAGCAGCGTAGGGTCCCTGCAGTATTTT. This chain connects TRBV9 to TRBJ2-3; D not certain. Trimming removed 0 bases from V and 11 bases from J, with 7 bases in between. The CDR3 is 11 amino acids. CDR1 is SGDLS and CDR2 is YYNGEE in the germline V gene.

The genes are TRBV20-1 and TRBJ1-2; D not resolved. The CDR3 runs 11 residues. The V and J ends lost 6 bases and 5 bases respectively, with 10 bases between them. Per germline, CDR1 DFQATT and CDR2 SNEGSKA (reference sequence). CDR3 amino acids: CSAPVTYGYTF. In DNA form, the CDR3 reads TGCAGTGCCCCTGTCACGTATGGCTACACCTTC.

The CDR3 spells CSVEDSPDTQYF. The CDR3 region has the DNA TGCAGCGTTGAAGATTCCCCAGATACGCAGTATTTT. The J gene is TRBJ2-3, the V gene TRBV29-1; no reliable D call. The germline V gene encodes CDR1 SQVTM and CDR2 ANQGSEA. Trimming took off 0 bases at V and 4 bases at J, with 5 bases between the two ends. CDR3 size: 12 residues.

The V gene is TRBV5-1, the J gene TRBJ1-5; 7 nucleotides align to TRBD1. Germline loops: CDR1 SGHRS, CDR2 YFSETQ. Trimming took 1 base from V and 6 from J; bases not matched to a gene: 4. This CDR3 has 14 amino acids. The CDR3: CASSLTGDGQPQHF. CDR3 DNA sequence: TGCGCCAGCAGCTTGACAGGGGATGGTCAGCCCCAGCATTTT.

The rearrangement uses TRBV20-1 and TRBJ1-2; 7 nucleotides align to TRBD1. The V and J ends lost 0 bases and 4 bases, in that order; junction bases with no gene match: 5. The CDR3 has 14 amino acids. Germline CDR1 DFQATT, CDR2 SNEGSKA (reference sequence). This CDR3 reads CSARDGAGGYGYTF. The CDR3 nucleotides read TGCAGTGCTAGAGATGGGGCAGGGGGCTATGGCTACACCTTC.

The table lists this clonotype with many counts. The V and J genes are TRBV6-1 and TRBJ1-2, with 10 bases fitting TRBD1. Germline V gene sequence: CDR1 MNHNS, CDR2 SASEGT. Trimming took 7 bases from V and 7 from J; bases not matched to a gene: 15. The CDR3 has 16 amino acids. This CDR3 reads CASTEPRLDRGPGYTF. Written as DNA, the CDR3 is TGTGCCAGCACCGAACCTAGGCTCGACAGGGGGCCTGGCTACACCTTC.

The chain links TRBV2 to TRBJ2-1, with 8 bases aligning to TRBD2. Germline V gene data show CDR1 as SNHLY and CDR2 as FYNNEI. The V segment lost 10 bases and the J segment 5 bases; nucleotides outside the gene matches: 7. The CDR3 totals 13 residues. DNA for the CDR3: TGTGCCACCGAGCGGGAGTTCGACAATGAGCAGTTCTTC. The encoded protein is CATEREFDNEQFF.

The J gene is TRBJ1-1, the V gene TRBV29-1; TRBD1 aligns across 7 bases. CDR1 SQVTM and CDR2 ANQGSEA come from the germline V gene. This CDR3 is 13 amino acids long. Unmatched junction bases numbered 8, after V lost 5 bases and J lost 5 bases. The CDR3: CSVKGQTRTEAFF. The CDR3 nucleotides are TGCAGCGTTAAGGGACAGACTCGGACTGAAGCTTTCTTT.

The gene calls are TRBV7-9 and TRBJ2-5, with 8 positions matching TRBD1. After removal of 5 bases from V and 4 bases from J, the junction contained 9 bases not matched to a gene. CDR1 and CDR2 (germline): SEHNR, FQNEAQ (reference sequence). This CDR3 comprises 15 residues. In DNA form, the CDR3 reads TGTGCCAGCAGCCCCGGGACAGGAGGCCCAGAGACCCAGTACTTC. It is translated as CASSPGTGGPETQYF.